This T cell receptor beta chain was found in a study of blood T cells in healthy people across ages. The study, taken as a whole, reports: Investigators viewed diversity estimates from one million T cells as underestimates, the study reported.

The V gene's germline CDR1 is SGHTA and CDR2 FQGNSA. The trim removed 3 bases at V and 5 bases at J, leaving 10 bases unmatched. The CDR3 has 17 residues. The authors ran a second PCR of about 6 to 11 cycles using a sample-barcoded 5' primer and a J-beta primer mix. TCRdb reprocessed the 5' RACE reads via MiXCR and lists one record per CDR3 protein. Here the sample spans some 940,000 distinct CDR3 sequences, 29% being singletons. This clonotype was picked up many times. The antigen is not known. The same data also went into a second study, on T cells of mothers and their children.

What was sequenced was blood. The TCR was taken from a woman aged 40 to 49 in good health. This chain joins TRBV7-2 and TRBJ2-5; 12 bases agree with TRBD2. CDR3 region: CASSFFAGLAGIETQYF. The CDR3 DNA reads TGTGCCAGCAGCTTCTTCGCCGGACTAGCGGGGATTGAGACCCAGTACTTC.